These 24 T cell receptor beta chains were all obtained from the same sample, sequenced in a study of blood T cell repertoires in COVID-19. The data were produced by immunoSEQ multiplex PCR, yet TCRdb's version contains in-frame clones alone and is incomplete. The data show approximately 89,000 clones, approximately 84% seen once. The specimen sequenced was peripheral blood. Source of these receptors: a man between 65 and 79 years old with COVID-19, enrolled during active disease.

The V call is TRBV29-1, the J call TRBJ1-1; the D gene is possibly TRBD1 (5 bases). CDR1 is SQVTM and CDR2 is ANQGSEA in the germline V gene. The CDR3 is 13 amino acids. The germline V and J ends were trimmed by 8 bases and 4 bases, with 17 bases remaining between them. The CDR3, as DNA: TGCAGCACCCGGGTAGGGGTGGCCACTGAAGCTTTCTTT. It encodes CSTRVGVATEAFF. Combining the CDR3 with reference TRBV29-1 and TRBJ1-1 gives the whole variable domain SAVISQKPSRDICQRGTSLTIQCQVDSQVTMMFWYRQQPGQSLTLIATANQGSEATYESGFVIDKFPISRPNLTFSTLTVSNMSPEDSSIYLCSTRVGVATEAFFGQGTRLTVV.

The genes are TRBV5-4 and TRBJ2-2, with TRBD2 matching 14 bases. Germline V lookup: CDR1 SGHNT, CDR2 YYREEE (reference sequence). The CDR3 is made up of 20 amino acids. V lost 5 bases, J lost 5 bases, and 17 bases stayed unmatched. CDR3 loop: CASRTEPTSGRARGTGELFF. The CDR3 nucleotides are TGTGCCAGCAGAACAGAGCCGACTAGCGGGAGGGCCCGTGGGACCGGGGAGCTGTTTTTT. Supplemented by reference TRBV5-4 and TRBJ2-2, the full variable domain reads ETGVTQSPTHLIKTRGQQVTLRCSSQSGHNTVSWYQQALGQGPQFIFQYYREEENGRGNFPPRFSGLQFPNYSSELNVNALELDDSALYLCASRTEPTSGRARGTGELFFGEGSRLTVL.

This clone has just a few counts. V and J are TRBV5-4 and TRBJ1-3, with no clear D. From germline, CDR1 is SGHNT and CDR2 YYREEE (reference sequence). This CDR3 comprises 16 residues. Trimming took off 0 bases at V and 0 bases at J, with 10 bases between the two ends. CDR3 nucleotides: TGTGCCAGCAGCTTGGGCGGCCTGATCTCTGGAAACACCATATATTTT. Its protein product is CASSLGGLISGNTIYF.

The J gene is TRBJ1-1, the V gene TRBV6-2 or TRBV6-3; no clear D. The CDR3 has 13 residues. Germline assignment: CDR1 MNHEY and CDR2 SVGEGT. Trimming cost V 6 bases and J 11 bases, with 19 bases left between them. The CDR3, as DNA: TGTGCCAGCAGCCCCAGGCTCCTATCCGTCGCTTTCTTT. This sequence encodes CASSPRLLSVAFF.

The chain carries TRBV27 and TRBJ1-6, with D perhaps matching TRBD1 (5 bases). The length of the CDR3 is 13 residues. The germline V and J ends were trimmed by 9 bases and 10 bases, with 16 bases remaining between them. CDR1 MNHEY and CDR2 SMNVEV come from the germline V gene (reference sequence). As DNA, the CDR3 is TGTGCCAGTAGTGGCAGGGATAGGTCACCCCTCCACTTT. Amino acid sequence: CASSGRDRSPLHF.

The chain is built from TRBV7-7 and TRBJ2-5, with 11 nucleotides matching TRBD2. Germline lookup yields CDR1 SSHAT and CDR2 FNYEAQ (reference sequence). V lost 5 bases, J lost 4 bases, and 12 bases stayed unmatched. This CDR3 is built from 17 residues. CDR3 in amino acids: CASSPGGLAGGGETQYF. The CDR3 DNA is TGTGCCAGCAGCCCCGGCGGGCTAGCGGGAGGTGGAGAGACCCAGTACTTC.

This clone was detected many times. The chain combines TRBV11-2 with TRBJ1-1; maybe TRBD1 (6 bases). The CDR3 totals 14 residues. The V end lost 4 bases, the J end lost 5 bases, and 14 bases lay between the germline ends. CDR1 SGHAT and CDR2 FQNNGV come from the germline V gene. The CDR3 nucleotides read TGTGCCAGCAGCTCACACAGGGATGATACTGAAGCTTTCTTT. The encoded protein is CASSSHRDDTEAFF.

The V and J genes are TRBV6-6 and TRBJ2-6; 9 nucleotides align to TRBD1. The V segment lost 6 bases and the J segment 5 bases; nucleotides outside the gene matches: 8. Germline CDR1 reads MNHNY; CDR2 reads SVGAGI (reference sequence). The CDR3 consists of 16 residues. CDR3 nucleotide sequence: TGTGCCAGCAGCCCTGGACAGGGGTCAAGGGCCAACGTCCTGACTTTC. Amino acids: CASSPGQGSRANVLTF.

This clone has only one observation. The chain couples TRBV24-1 to TRBJ1-2, with a tentative D call TRBD1 (5 bases). Germline assignment: CDR1 KGHDR and CDR2 SFDVKD. The CDR3 extends over 11 amino acids. V dropped 6 bases and J dropped 8 bases, with 9 bases sitting between them. The CDR3 region has the DNA TGTGCCACCAGTTCGGGGGTAGGCTACACCTTC. It yields the protein CATSSGVGYTF.

The rearrangement joins TRBV5-1 to TRBJ2-2; D is possibly TRBD2 (5 bases). Between the trimmed V and J ends, which lost 4 bases and 5 bases, there was a span of 9 bases. This CDR3 has 13 residues. The germline gives CDR1 SGHRS, CDR2 YFSETQ. CDR3 coding DNA: TGCGCCAGCAGCAATCGGGATACCGGGGAGCTGTTTTTT. It yields the protein CASSNRDTGELFF.

The gene calls are TRBV20-1 and TRBJ1-2; 7 bases align to TRBD1. J gave up 5 bases and V 6 bases, and 3 bases lay outside the gene matches. CDR3 size: 11 residues. Germline values: CDR1 DFQATT, CDR2 SNEGSKA (reference sequence). In nucleotides, the CDR3 is TGCAGTGCCAAACAGGGGTATGGCTACACCTTC. It codes for CSAKQGYGYTF.

In its sample, this clone was seen once. The chain combines TRBV7-2 with TRBJ2-7; 8 nucleotides align to TRBD1. V lost 5 bases to trimming and J lost 2 bases; unmatched junction nucleotides: 5. The length of the CDR3 is 14 residues. In germline, CDR1 is SGHTA, CDR2 FQGNSA. DNA of the CDR3: TGTGCCAGCAGCATCGGACAGGGAGCCTACGAGCAGTACTTC. It is translated as CASSIGQGAYEQYF.

The V call is TRBV4-2, the J call TRBJ2-3; 8 bases align to TRBD1. The CDR3 is made up of 17 amino acids. Germline CDR1 LGHNA, CDR2 YNFKEQ. V was pared by 0 bases and J by 0 bases, with 5 bases of the junction left unmatched. The CDR3 coding sequence is TGTGCCAGCAGCCAAGACCGGACAGGGCTTAGCACAGATACGCAGTATTTT. Translation gives CASSQDRTGLSTDTQYF.

This clone was seen just once. The chain combines TRBV5-1 with TRBJ2-1; D is possibly TRBD2 (5 bases). Trimming removed 0 bases from V and 14 bases from J, with 12 bases in between. The CDR3 spans 12 residues. The germline V gene encodes CDR1 SGHRS and CDR2 YFSETQ. The CDR3 here is CASSLDQQTKFF. CDR3 bases: TGCGCCAGCAGCTTGGATCAGCAGACTAAGTTCTTC.

This chain joins TRBV28 and TRBJ2-1; TRBD2 matches 14 bases. The CDR3 contains 15 residues. Germline V gives CDR1 MDHEN, CDR2 SYDVKM. The CDR3 spells CASSGGTSGSNEQFF. The CDR3 region has the DNA TGTGCTAGTTCGGGGGGGACTAGCGGGAGCAATGAGCAGTTCTTC.

The chain couples TRBV5-1 to TRBJ2-3, with 10 bases that match TRBD1. CDR1 is SGHRS and CDR2 is YFSETQ in the germline V gene. CDR3 size: 19 residues. Trimming removed 4 bases from V and 4 bases from J; junction bases left unmatched: 18. In nucleotides, the CDR3 is TGCGCCAGCAGCGCTATGGGGACAGGGGCAGATACGCGGGCAGATACGCAGTATTTT. Translation: CASSAMGTGADTRADTQYF.

This chain links TRBV5-5 with TRBJ2-3; no definite D call. This CDR3 has 13 residues. Germline-derived CDR1 and CDR2 are SGHKS and YYEKEE (reference sequence). V was pared by 4 bases and J by 2 bases, with 8 bases between. The CDR3 DNA reads as TGTGCCAGCAGCGCAGGATCCACAGATACGCAGTATTTT. Translating it yields CASSAGSTDTQYF.

This chain uses TRBV18 with TRBJ2-1, with TRBD1 matching 8 bases. This CDR3 spans 14 amino acids. The junction had 6 bases not matched to a gene; V was cut back by 3 bases and J by 8 bases. Germline-derived CDR1 and CDR2 are KGHSH and LQKENI. The CDR3 DNA reads as TGTGCCAGCTCACCGGACAGGGCTTACGATGAGCAGTTCTTC. This codes for CASSPDRAYDEQFF. Together with reference TRBV18 and TRBJ2-1, the CDR3 gives the full variable domain: NAGVMQNPRHLVRRRGQEARLRCSPMKGHSHVYWYRQLPEEGLKFMVYLQKENIIDESGMPKERFSAEFPKEGPSILRIQQVVRGDSAAYFCASSPDRAYDEQFFGPGTRLTVL.

This clone was counted a single time. V gene TRBV20-1 combines with J gene TRBJ2-7; D perhaps matches TRBD2 (6 bases). The CDR3 sequence is 15 residues long. V lost 3 bases to trimming and J lost 3 bases, with 18 bases between them. CDR1 is DFQATT and CDR2 is SNEGSKA in the germline V gene (reference sequence). The CDR3 sequence is CSASNLPGVHYEQYF. The CDR3 DNA sequence: TGCAGTGCTAGTAATCTACCGGGAGTCCACTACGAGCAGTACTTC.

The chain employs TRBV5-6 and TRBJ2-7, with 9 bases fitting TRBD1. V lost 2 bases, J lost 5 bases, and 2 bases stayed unmatched. Per germline, CDR1 SGHDT and CDR2 YYEEEE. The CDR3 covers 13 residues. CDR3 DNA sequence: TGTGCCAGCAGCTTTGGGACAGGGAACGAGCAGTACTTC. Amino acid sequence: CASSFGTGNEQYF.

This clone was found once. The rearrangement joins TRBV7-2 to TRBJ2-5; TRBD2 aligns across 7 bases. Per germline, CDR1 SGHTA and CDR2 FQGNSA. The CDR3 loop spans 16 amino acids. The J segment lost 6 bases and the V segment lost 1 base, leaving 11 bases of the junction unmatched. CDR3 amino acids: CASSLDGGGGGKTQYF. In DNA, the CDR3 is TGTGCCAGCAGCTTAGACGGAGGCGGGGGTGGAAAGACCCAGTACTTC.

The chain joins TRBV5-6 to TRBJ2-3; possible D gene TRBD2, 6 bases. V was trimmed by 7 bases and J by 2 bases, leaving 14 bases between them. In germline, CDR1 is SGHDT, CDR2 YYEEEE. The CDR3 sequence is 14 residues long. Here the CDR3 reads CASLSGGVTDTQYF. In nucleotides, the CDR3 is TGTGCCAGCCTGTCCGGGGGAGTCACAGATACGCAGTATTTT. Variable domain in full (rest from reference TRBV5-6 and TRBJ2-3): DAGVTQSPTHLIKTRGQQVTLRCSPKSGHDTVSWYQQALGQGPQFIFQYYEEEERQRGNFPDRFSGHQFPNYSSELNVNALLLGDSALYLCASLSGGVTDTQYFGPGTRLTVL.

This sequence joins TRBV28 and TRBJ1-2, with D possibly being TRBD1 (6 bases). The germline CDR1 and CDR2 sequences are MDHEN and SYDVKM. Trimming removed 2 bases at V and 3 bases at J, with 7 bases between. The CDR3 length is 13 residues. The CDR3 region has the DNA TGTGCCAGCAGTTTAGGGGGCGACTATGGCTACACCTTC. This gives the protein CASSLGGDYGYTF.

V and J are TRBV5-4 and TRBJ1-2; D unresolved. Per germline, CDR1 SGHNT and CDR2 YYREEE (reference sequence). This CDR3 has 13 amino acids. Deletions cut 0 bases from V and 4 bases from J, with 7 bases between. The CDR3 protein is CASSLAETYGYTF. CDR3 coding DNA: TGTGCCAGCAGCTTGGCAGAAACCTATGGCTACACCTTC.